One and the same sample provided the 29 T cell receptor beta chains below, sequenced in a study of OX40 agonist ivuxolimab in advanced cancers. Clones were sequenced by immunoSEQ multiplex PCR, and TCRdb holds only the in-frame ones, with some missing. The table shows some 50,000 clones, with 88% occurring only once. The material was CD4+ or CD8+ T cells sorted from blood, obtained in a trial of the OX40 agonist ivuxolimab. These receptors originate from an adult with an advanced solid tumor such as melanoma, head and neck, liver or kidney cancer.

The rearrangement joins TRBV10-1 to TRBJ2-1, with D possibly called TRBD1 or TRBD2 (6 bases each). The CDR3 loop spans 17 amino acids. The V end lost 2 bases, the J end lost 8 bases, and 22 bases lay between the germline ends. In germline, CDR1 is WNHNN, CDR2 SYGVQD (reference sequence). CDR3 sequence (DNA): TGCGCCAGCAGTGAGAGTAAGGTAGGGGGGTCCATGGATGAGCAGTTCTTC. Its translation: CASSESKVGGSMDEQFF.

J is TRBJ1-6 and V is TRBV11-2; TRBD1 matches at 8 bases. Trimming cost V 5 bases and J 13 bases; bases outside gene matches: 4. The germline V gene has CDR1 SGHAT and CDR2 FQNNGV. This CDR3 has 12 residues. This chain's CDR3 is CASSPRTGPLHF. The CDR3 DNA reads TGTGCCAGCAGCCCCCGGACAGGGCCCCTCCACTTT.

Only one count was recorded for this clone. V and J are TRBV5-1 and TRBJ2-3; possibly TRBD1 for D (5 bases). V was shortened by 2 bases and J by 1 base, with 11 bases between the two germline ends. CDR1 is SGHRS, CDR2 YFSETQ, per germline. The CDR3 totals 15 residues. The CDR3 DNA reads as TGCGCCAGCAGCTTTCTGGGGCTCGGCACAGATACGCAGTATTTT. Protein sequence: CASSFLGLGTDTQYF.

This rearrangement joins TRBV10-3 to TRBJ2-6; D not resolved. CDR1 is ENHRY and CDR2 is SYGVKD in the germline V gene. Trimming removed 3 bases from V and 3 bases from J, with 9 bases in between. CDR3 size: 15 residues. The CDR3: CAISDLEIGANVLTF. CDR3 DNA sequence: TGTGCCATCAGTGATCTGGAGATTGGGGCCAACGTCCTGACTTTC.

The chain carries TRBV28 and TRBJ1-1, with a tentative D call TRBD1 (5 bases). The ends were cut back, 3 bases at V and 5 bases at J, with 13 bases in the middle. The CDR3 runs to 14 residues. Germline V CDR1 and CDR2: MDHEN, SYDVKM. CDR3 region: CASSLGIGETEAFF. DNA for the CDR3: TGTGCCAGCAGTTTGGGGATAGGGGAGACTGAAGCTTTCTTT.

The rearrangement links TRBV7-3 to TRBJ2-2; D gene uncertain. Trimming took off 5 bases at V and 6 bases at J, with 7 bases between the two ends. Germline values: CDR1 SGHTA, CDR2 FQGTGA. CDR3 length: 12 residues. The chain's CDR3 is CASSPFPGELFF. CDR3 nucleotide sequence: TGTGCCAGCAGCCCATTTCCCGGGGAGCTGTTTTTT.

The chain recombines TRBV4-2 with TRBJ2-5, with D perhaps matching TRBD2 (6 bases). The last part of the DNA fits TRBJ2-7 better; the J call may be wrong. The CDR3 is 17 residues long. Germline CDR1 is LGHNA and CDR2 is YNFKEQ. The CDR3 DNA is TGTGCCAGCAGCCAAGATCCCACATCCGCTCGGGGGTACGAGCAGTACTTC. As protein: CASSQDPTSARGYEQYF.

J is TRBJ1-4 and V is TRBV23-1; 7 bases align to TRBD1. TRBV23-1 is noted as an ORF with a role that remains uncertain. This CDR3 is 13 amino acids long. Germline trimming cut 8 bases from V and 8 bases from J; bases unmatched to any gene: 8. This CDR3 is CASQDREFEKLFF. DNA for the CDR3: TGCGCCAGCCAAGACAGGGAGTTCGAAAAACTGTTTTTT.

V and J are TRBV5-6 and TRBJ1-2; D is possibly TRBD1 (5 bases). Trimming cost V 0 bases and J 4 bases, with 7 bases left between them. The CDR3 consists of 13 residues. In germline, CDR1 is SGHDT, CDR2 YYEEEE. The CDR3 DNA reads as TGTGCCAGCAGCTTGGTGGGGGGCTATGGCTACACCTTC. It yields the protein CASSLVGGYGYTF. Drawing the rest from reference TRBV5-6 and TRBJ1-2, the complete variable domain is DAGVTQSPTHLIKTRGQQVTLRCSPKSGHDTVSWYQQALGQGPQFIFQYYEEEERQRGNFPDRFSGHQFPNYSSELNVNALLLGDSALYLCASSLVGGYGYTFGSGTRLTVV.

This clone showed up just once. V usage is TRBV7-6 and J usage is TRBJ1-3, with D unresolved. Germline CDR1 SGHVS, CDR2 FNYEAQ. The length of the CDR3 is 14 residues. V was shortened by 1 base and J by 0 bases, with 4 bases between the two germline ends. The CDR3 DNA sequence: TGTGCCAGCAGCTTAGACAGCTCTGGAAACACCATATATTTT. Amino acid sequence: CASSLDSSGNTIYF. The full variable domain, with the rest looked up from reference TRBV7-6 and TRBJ1-3, is GAGVSQSPRYKVTKRGQDVALRCDPISGHVSLYWYRQALGQGPEFLTYFNYEAQQDKSGLPNDRFSAERPEGSISTLTIQRTEQRDSAMYRCASSLDSSGNTIYFGEGSWLTVV.

The chain is built from TRBV5-1 and TRBJ2-1; TRBD2 might be the D (5 bases). This CDR3 has 12 residues. Germline V gene data show CDR1 as SGHRS and CDR2 as YFSETQ. Trimming pared 3 bases from V and 10 bases from J, leaving 11 bases between. CDR3 protein: CASSSREKEQFF. In DNA, the CDR3 is TGCGCCAGCAGCTCCCGGGAAAAGGAGCAGTTCTTC. Drawing the rest from reference TRBV5-1 and TRBJ2-1, the complete variable domain is KAGVTQTPRYLIKTRGQQVTLSCSPISGHRSVSWYQQTPGQGLQFLFEYFSETQRNKGNFPGRFSGRQFSNSRSEMNVSTLELGDSALYLCASSSREKEQFFGPGTRLTVL.

V and J are TRBV4-1 and TRBJ2-3; TRBD1 or TRBD2 may be the D gene (5 bases each). The V end was cut by 1 base, the J end by 1 base, with 9 bases between. Germline CDR1 reads MGHRA; CDR2 reads YSYEKL. The CDR3 contains 15 residues. CDR3 DNA sequence: TGCGCCAGCAGCCAAGGTCGAGGGGGCACAGATACGCAGTATTTT. It codes for CASSQGRGGTDTQYF.

The J gene is TRBJ2-7, the V gene TRBV28; D possibly corresponds to TRBD1 (6 bases). Looked up from germline, CDR1 is MDHEN and CDR2 is SYDVKM. V was trimmed by 3 bases and J by 3 bases, leaving 12 bases between them. This CDR3 region has 14 residues. The CDR3 loop reads CASSFDRSFYEQYF. The CDR3, as DNA: TGTGCCAGCAGTTTCGACAGGTCGTTCTACGAGCAGTACTTC.

The V and J genes are TRBV7-4 and TRBJ1-5; 8 bases align to TRBD1. Germline V gene data show CDR1 as SGHVT and CDR2 as SQSDAQ. The CDR3 loop spans 15 amino acids. Trimming at V came to 1 base and at J to 11 bases, leaving 10 bases not matched to a gene. The chain's CDR3 is CASSLGDRFLSAQHF. CDR3 nucleotides: TGTGCCAGCAGCTTAGGGGACAGGTTCTTATCAGCCCAGCATTTT.

The chain uses TRBV7-9 and TRBJ1-6; TRBD1 aligns across 10 bases. Germline values: CDR1 SEHNR, CDR2 FQNEAQ (reference sequence). This CDR3 is built from 16 residues. Trimming cost V 4 bases and J 6 bases; bases outside gene matches: 6. The CDR3 spells CASSSRTGGGNSPLHF. The CDR3 coding sequence is TGTGCCAGCAGCTCACGGACAGGGGGAGGTAATTCACCCCTCCACTTT.

CDR3 amino acids: CASSPNRAGAGELFF. The DNA for the CDR3 is TGTGCCAGCAGCCCCAATCGAGCGGGGGCCGGGGAGCTGTTTTTT. The V and J genes are TRBV7-9 and TRBJ2-2; 8 positions match TRBD2. The CDR3 loop spans 15 amino acids. From germline, CDR1 is SEHNR and CDR2 FQNEAQ (reference sequence). After removal of 5 bases from V and 6 bases from J, the junction contained 8 bases not matched to a gene.

This chain uses TRBV10-1 with TRBJ2-3; perhaps TRBD2 as D (6 bases). The ends were cut back, 3 bases at V and 6 bases at J, with 13 bases in the middle. The CDR3 has 14 residues. CDR1 and CDR2 (germline): WNHNN, SYGVQD (reference sequence). The CDR3 bases are TGCGCCAGCAGTGACGGGACTCCCGTGGATACGCAGTATTTT. Translated: CASSDGTPVDTQYF.

The chain combines TRBV19 with TRBJ2-1, with 8 nucleotides matching TRBD2. The J segment lost 2 bases and the V segment lost 5 bases, leaving 2 bases of the junction unmatched. Germline CDR1 LNHDA, CDR2 SQIVND (reference sequence). CDR3 length equals 14 residues. In DNA form, the CDR3 reads TGTGCCAGTAGTTCGCGGGAGGCCTACAATGAGCAGTTCTTC. Amino acids: CASSSREAYNEQFF.

The chain is built from TRBV2 and TRBJ2-5; the match to TRBD2 covers 7 bases. CDR3 length: 12 residues. Germline V gene data show CDR1 as SNHLY and CDR2 as FYNNEI. Trimming at V came to 10 bases and at J to 7 bases, leaving 9 bases not matched to a gene. The CDR3 bases are TGTGCCACCGGGGCGGGAGTGGTGACCCAGTACTTC. Translated: CATGAGVVTQYF. Based on the CDR3 plus reference TRBV2 and TRBJ2-5, the full variable domain is EPEVTQTPSHQVTQMGQEVILRCVPISNHLYFYWYRQILGQKVEFLVSFYNNEISEKSEIFDDQFSVERPDGSNFTLKIRSTKLEDSAMYFCATGAGVVTQYFGPGTRLLVL.

The CDR3 reads CASSKALKGPGRTQYF. The DNA for the CDR3 is TGTGCCAGCAGCAAAGCGCTAAAGGGACCCGGGAGGACCCAGTACTTC. The V gene is TRBV21-1, the J gene TRBJ2-5; the tabulated D call, TRBD2, remains unverified against the DNA. TRBV21-1 is termed a pseudogene. The CDR3 extends over 16 amino acids.

This chain connects TRBV5-6 to TRBJ2-2; D ambiguous. Germline assignment: CDR1 SGHDT and CDR2 YYEEEE. This CDR3 has 15 residues. Trimming removed 3 bases at V and 0 bases at J, with 9 bases between. The CDR3 protein is CASSSGESNTGELFF. CDR3 coding DNA: TGTGCCAGCAGCTCAGGAGAATCGAACACCGGGGAGCTGTTTTTT.

This chain connects TRBV4-2 to TRBJ1-6, with 11 nucleotides matching TRBD1. The V and J ends lost 1 base and 6 bases, in that order; junction bases with no gene match: 5. Per germline, CDR1 LGHNA and CDR2 YNFKEQ. The CDR3 is 17 residues long. The CDR3 loop reads CASSQGTGGGGNSPLHF. The DNA for the CDR3 is TGTGCCAGCAGCCAAGGGACAGGGGGCGGCGGTAATTCACCCCTCCACTTT.

The chain combines TRBV6-5 with TRBJ1-4; D gene ambiguous. Germline V gene sequence: CDR1 MNHEY, CDR2 SVGAGI. Trimming left V 2 bases short and J 7 bases short, with 14 bases between. The CDR3 has 15 residues. CDR3 sequence reads: CASSYGGTRGEKLFF. The CDR3 DNA is TGTGCCAGCAGTTACGGTGGCACCCGGGGTGAAAAACTGTTTTTT.

The chain joins TRBV5-1 to TRBJ2-1, with TRBD2 as a possible D gene (6 bases). V was cut by 7 bases and J by 6 bases, with 14 bases left in between. CDR3 length equals 13 residues. The germline V gene has CDR1 SGHRS and CDR2 YFSETQ. For the CDR3, the DNA is TGCGCCAGCTCTCGACTAGGCCTCAATGAGCAGTTCTTC. It codes for CASSRLGLNEQFF.

This chain uses TRBV6-1 with TRBJ1-2, with D possibly being TRBD1 (6 bases). Trimming took off 10 bases at V and 7 bases at J, with 19 bases between the two ends. The CDR3 loop spans 13 amino acids. The germline V gene encodes CDR1 MNHNS and CDR2 SASEGT. The CDR3 DNA sequence: TGTGCCACCACGACCACACAGGGAGGTGGCTACACCTTC. The encoded protein is CATTTTQGGGYTF.

This clone has just a few counts. This chain joins TRBV5-4 and TRBJ1-4; D possibly corresponds to TRBD1 (5 bases). Germline V CDR1 and CDR2: SGHNT, YYREEE (reference sequence). The ends were cut back, 2 bases at V and 2 bases at J, with 13 bases in the middle. The CDR3 sequence is 16 residues long. CDR3: CASSFGGSSTNEKLFF. The CDR3 region has the DNA TGTGCCAGCAGCTTTGGGGGATCTTCGACTAATGAAAAACTGTTTTTT.

This CDR3 is CASSYSGGWDIQYF. For the CDR3, the DNA is TGTGCCAGCAGTTACTCTGGGGGTTGGGACATTCAGTACTTC. The rearrangement uses TRBV6-5 and TRBJ2-4; D may be TRBD1 or TRBD2 (5 bases each). The germline V and J ends were trimmed by 0 bases and 8 bases, with 11 bases remaining between them. Germline-derived CDR1 and CDR2 are MNHEY and SVGAGI. The CDR3 is 14 amino acids.

The chain couples TRBV9 to TRBJ1-5, with D maybe TRBD1 (5 bases). CDR3 length: 15 residues. V lost 5 bases and J lost 2, with 14 bases in between. From germline, CDR1 is SGDLS and CDR2 YYNGEE. CDR3 sequence: CASSATAGGNQPQHF. The CDR3 DNA reads TGTGCCAGCAGTGCGACAGCTGGCGGCAATCAGCCCCAGCATTTT.

This sequence joins TRBV10-3 and TRBJ2-7; 9 nucleotides line up with TRBD2. The J segment lost 6 bases and the V segment lost 6 bases, leaving 9 bases of the junction unmatched. The CDR3 loop spans 14 amino acids. Germline assignment: CDR1 ENHRY and CDR2 SYGVKD. In DNA form, the CDR3 reads TGTGCCATCAGCCGTAGCGGGAGTGACTCCGAGCAGTACTTC. Protein sequence: CAISRSGSDSEQYF.